This TCR beta chain was sequenced during a study of T cell repertoires in cytomegalovirus infection. Study as a whole: Carrying CMV and the relevant HLA type showed in public TCR beta signatures.

This clonotype was detected many times. TCRdb fed the reads into MiXCR, producing one record per CDR3 protein. The sample records under 200,000 distinct CDR3 sequences, nearly 9.5% being singletons. V shed 4 bases, J shed 5 bases, and the junction held 13 bases outside the gene matches. There are 16 residues in the CDR3. Germline CDR1 and CDR2: SGHTA and FQGNSA. The TCR originated in a human donor in good health (CMV status not recorded). Some clones in this sample may be carry-over from other donors' samples. Sequencing was performed on PBMCs. This chain joins TRBV7-2 and TRBJ2-7; TRBD2 agrees at 8 bases. The CDR3 region is CASSSMHGREIHEQYF. The CDR3 DNA follows: TGTGCCAGCAGCTCAATGCACGGGAGGGAAATCCACGAGCAGTACTTC.